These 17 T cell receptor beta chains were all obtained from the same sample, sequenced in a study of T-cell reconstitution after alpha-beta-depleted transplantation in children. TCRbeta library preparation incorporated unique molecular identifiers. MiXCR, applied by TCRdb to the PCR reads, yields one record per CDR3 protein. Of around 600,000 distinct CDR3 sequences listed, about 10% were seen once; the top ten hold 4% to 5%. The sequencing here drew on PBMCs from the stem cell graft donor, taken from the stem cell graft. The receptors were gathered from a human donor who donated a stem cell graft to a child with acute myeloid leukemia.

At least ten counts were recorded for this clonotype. CDR3 region: CASSRPGQLTNTGELFF. In nucleotides, the CDR3 is TGTGCCAGCAGCCGCCCGGGACAACTCACGAACACCGGGGAGCTGTTTTTT. The V gene is TRBV3-1, the J gene TRBJ2-2; D is perhaps TRBD1 (6 bases). Germline CDR1 reads LGHDT; CDR2 reads YNNKEL (reference sequence). This CDR3 comprises 17 residues. Trimming removed 4 bases at V and 0 bases at J, with 15 bases between.

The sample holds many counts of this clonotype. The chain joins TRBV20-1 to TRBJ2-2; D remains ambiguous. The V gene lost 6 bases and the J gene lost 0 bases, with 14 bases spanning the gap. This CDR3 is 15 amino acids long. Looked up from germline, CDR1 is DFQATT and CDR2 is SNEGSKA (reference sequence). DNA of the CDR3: TGCAGTGCCAGTAGTGTCGGATCGAACACCGGGGAGCTGTTTTTT. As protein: CSASSVGSNTGELFF.

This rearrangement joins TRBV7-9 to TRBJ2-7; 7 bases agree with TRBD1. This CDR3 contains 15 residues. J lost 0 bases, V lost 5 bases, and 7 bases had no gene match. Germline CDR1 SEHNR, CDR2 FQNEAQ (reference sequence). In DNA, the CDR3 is TGTGCCAGCAGCAGCCAAGGACAGGCCTCCTACGAGCAGTACTTC. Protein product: CASSSQGQASYEQYF.

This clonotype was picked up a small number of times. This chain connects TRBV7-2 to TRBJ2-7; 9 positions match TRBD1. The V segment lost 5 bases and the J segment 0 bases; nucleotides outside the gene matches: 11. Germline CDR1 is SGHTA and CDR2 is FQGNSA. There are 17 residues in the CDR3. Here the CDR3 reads CASSRAKTGGLSYEQYF. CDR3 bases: TGTGCCAGCAGCCGAGCTAAAACAGGGGGCCTCTCCTACGAGCAGTACTTC.

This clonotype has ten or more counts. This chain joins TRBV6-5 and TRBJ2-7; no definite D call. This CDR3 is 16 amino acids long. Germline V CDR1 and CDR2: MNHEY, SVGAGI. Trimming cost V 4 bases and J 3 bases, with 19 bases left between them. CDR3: CASSSGVGDGDYEQYF. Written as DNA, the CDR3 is TGTGCCAGCAGTTCCGGTGTTGGAGACGGAGACTACGAGCAGTACTTC.

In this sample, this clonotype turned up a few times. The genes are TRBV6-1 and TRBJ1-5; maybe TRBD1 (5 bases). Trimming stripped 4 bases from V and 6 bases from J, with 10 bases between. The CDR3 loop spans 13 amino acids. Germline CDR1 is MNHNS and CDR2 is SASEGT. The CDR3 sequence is CASSGRDGQPQHF. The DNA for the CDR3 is TGTGCCAGCAGTGGGCGGGACGGTCAGCCCCAGCATTTT.

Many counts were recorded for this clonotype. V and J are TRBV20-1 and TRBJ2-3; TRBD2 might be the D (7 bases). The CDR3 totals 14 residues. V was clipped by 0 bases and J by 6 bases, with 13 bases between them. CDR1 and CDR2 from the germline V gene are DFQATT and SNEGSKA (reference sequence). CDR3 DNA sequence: TGCAGTGCTAGAGATCCACAGGGAGGGGATACGCAGTATTTT. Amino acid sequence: CSARDPQGGDTQYF.

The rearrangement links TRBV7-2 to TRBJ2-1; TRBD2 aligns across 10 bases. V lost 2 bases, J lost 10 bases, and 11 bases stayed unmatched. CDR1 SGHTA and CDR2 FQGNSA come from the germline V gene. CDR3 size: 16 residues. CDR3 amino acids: CASSLFGSGRSEEQFF. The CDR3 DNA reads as TGTGCCAGCAGCTTATTTGGTAGCGGGAGGTCAGAAGAGCAGTTCTTC.

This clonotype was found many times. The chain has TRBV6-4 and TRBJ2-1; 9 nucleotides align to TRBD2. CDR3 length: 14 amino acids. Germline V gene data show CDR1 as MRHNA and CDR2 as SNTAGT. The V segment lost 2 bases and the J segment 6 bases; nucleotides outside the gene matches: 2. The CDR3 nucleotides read TGTGCCAGCAGTGACCGGACTAGCGCCAATGAGCAGTTCTTC. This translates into CASSDRTSANEQFF.

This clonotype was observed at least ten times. The DNA of the CDR3 is TGTGCCAGCAGTTACAATCAGTTAGCCGGGGAGCTGTTTTTT. Protein product: CASSYNQLAGELFF. The chain combines TRBV6-5 with TRBJ2-2; D not certain. V was clipped by 2 bases and J by 6 bases, with 10 bases between them. Germline V gene lookup returns CDR1 MNHEY and CDR2 SVGAGI. The CDR3 length is 14 residues.

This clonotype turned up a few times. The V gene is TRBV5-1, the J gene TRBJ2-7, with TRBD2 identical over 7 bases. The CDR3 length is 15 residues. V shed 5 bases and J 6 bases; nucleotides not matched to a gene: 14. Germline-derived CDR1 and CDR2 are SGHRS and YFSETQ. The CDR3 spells CASSGPSGVRGEQYF. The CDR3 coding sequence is TGCGCCAGCAGTGGGCCTAGCGGAGTAAGGGGCGAGCAGTACTTC.

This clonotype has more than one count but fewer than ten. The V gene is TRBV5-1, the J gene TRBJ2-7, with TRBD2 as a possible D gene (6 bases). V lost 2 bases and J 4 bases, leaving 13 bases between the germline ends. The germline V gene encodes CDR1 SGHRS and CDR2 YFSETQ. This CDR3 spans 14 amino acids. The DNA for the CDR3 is TGCGCCAGCAGCTTCCCCGGGAGCGTGTACGAGCAGTACTTC. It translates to CASSFPGSVYEQYF.

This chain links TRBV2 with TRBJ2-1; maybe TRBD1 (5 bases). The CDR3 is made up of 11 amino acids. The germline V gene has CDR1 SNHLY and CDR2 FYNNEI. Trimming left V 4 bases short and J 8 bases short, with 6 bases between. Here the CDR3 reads CASSVRDEQFF. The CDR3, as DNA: TGTGCCAGCAGTGTCAGGGATGAGCAGTTCTTC. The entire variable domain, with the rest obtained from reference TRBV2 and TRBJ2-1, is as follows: EPEVTQTPSHQVTQMGQEVILRCVPISNHLYFYWYRQILGQKVEFLVSFYNNEISEKSEIFDDQFSVERPDGSNFTLKIRSTKLEDSAMYFCASSVRDEQFFGPGTRLTVL.

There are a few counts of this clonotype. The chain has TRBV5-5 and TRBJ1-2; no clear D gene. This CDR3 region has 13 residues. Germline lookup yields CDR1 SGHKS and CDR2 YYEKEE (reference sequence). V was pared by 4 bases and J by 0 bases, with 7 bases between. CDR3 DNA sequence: TGTGCCAGCAGCGGCGTCGCTAACTATGGCTACACCTTC. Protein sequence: CASSGVANYGYTF. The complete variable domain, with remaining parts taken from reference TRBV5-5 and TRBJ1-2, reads DAGVTQSPTHLIKTRGQQVTLRCSPISGHKSVSWYQQVLGQGPQFIFQYYEKEERGRGNFPDRFSARQFPNYSSELNVNALLLGDSALYLCASSGVANYGYTFGSGTRLTVV.

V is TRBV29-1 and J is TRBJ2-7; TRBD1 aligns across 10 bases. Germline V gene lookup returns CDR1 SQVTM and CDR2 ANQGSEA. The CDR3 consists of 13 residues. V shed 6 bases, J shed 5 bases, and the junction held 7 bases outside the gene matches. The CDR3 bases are TGCAGCGTCCGGGACAGGGGAAGAGACGAGCAGTACTTC. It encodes CSVRDRGRDEQYF.

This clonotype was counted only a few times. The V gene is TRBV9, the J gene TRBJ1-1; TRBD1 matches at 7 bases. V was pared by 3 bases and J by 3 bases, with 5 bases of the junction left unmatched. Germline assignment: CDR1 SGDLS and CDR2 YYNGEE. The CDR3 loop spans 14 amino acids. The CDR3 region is CASSGQGRDTEAFF. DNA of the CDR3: TGTGCCAGCAGCGGACAGGGAAGGGACACTGAAGCTTTCTTT.

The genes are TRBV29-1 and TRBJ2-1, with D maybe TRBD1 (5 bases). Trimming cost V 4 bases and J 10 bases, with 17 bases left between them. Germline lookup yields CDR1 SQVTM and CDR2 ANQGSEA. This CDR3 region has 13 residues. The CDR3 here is CSVAYFVQGEQFF. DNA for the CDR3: TGCAGCGTTGCCTATTTCGTGCAGGGAGAGCAGTTCTTC.